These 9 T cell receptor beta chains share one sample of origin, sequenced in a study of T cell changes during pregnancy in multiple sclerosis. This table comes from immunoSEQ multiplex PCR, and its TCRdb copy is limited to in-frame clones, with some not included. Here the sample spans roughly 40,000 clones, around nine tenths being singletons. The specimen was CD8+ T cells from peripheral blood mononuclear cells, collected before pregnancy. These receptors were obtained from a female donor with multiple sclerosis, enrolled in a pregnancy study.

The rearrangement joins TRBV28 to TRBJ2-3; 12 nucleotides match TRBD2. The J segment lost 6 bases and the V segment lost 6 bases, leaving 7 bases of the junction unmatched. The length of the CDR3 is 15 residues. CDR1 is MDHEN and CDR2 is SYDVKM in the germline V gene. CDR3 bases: TGTGCCAGCAGCCACAGACTAGCGGGGGCCGATACGCAGTATTTT. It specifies CASSHRLAGADTQYF.

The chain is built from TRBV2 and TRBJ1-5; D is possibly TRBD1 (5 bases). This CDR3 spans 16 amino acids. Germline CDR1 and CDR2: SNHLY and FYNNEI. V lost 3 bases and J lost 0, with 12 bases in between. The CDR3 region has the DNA TGTGCCAGCAGTGATATATGGGGCGGTAGCAATCAGCCCCAGCATTTT. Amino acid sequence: CASSDIWGGSNQPQHF.

CDR3 residues: CASSSPRGSFSNYGYTF. CDR3 nucleotide sequence: TGTGCCAGCAGCTCGCCCAGGGGCAGTTTTTCTAACTATGGCTACACCTTC. The chain is built from TRBV11-2 and TRBJ1-2; a possible D gene is TRBD1 (6 bases). This CDR3 is built from 17 residues. Trimming removed 4 bases at V and 0 bases at J, with 18 bases between. The V gene's germline CDR1 is SGHAT and CDR2 FQNNGV.

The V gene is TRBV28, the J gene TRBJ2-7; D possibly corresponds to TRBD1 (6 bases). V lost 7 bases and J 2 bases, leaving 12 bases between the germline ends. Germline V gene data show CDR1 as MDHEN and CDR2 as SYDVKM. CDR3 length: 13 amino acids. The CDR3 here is CASTKTGTYEQYF. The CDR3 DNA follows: TGTGCCAGCACCAAAACAGGGACCTACGAGCAGTACTTC.

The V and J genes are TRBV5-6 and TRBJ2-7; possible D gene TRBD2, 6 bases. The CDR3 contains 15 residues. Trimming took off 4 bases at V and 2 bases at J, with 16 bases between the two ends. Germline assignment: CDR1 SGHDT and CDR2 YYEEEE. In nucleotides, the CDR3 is TGTGCCAGCAGCGGAATCTCTAGCGTTCCCTACGAGCAGTACTTC. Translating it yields CASSGISSVPYEQYF. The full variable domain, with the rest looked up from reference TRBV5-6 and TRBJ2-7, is DAGVTQSPTHLIKTRGQQVTLRCSPKSGHDTVSWYQQALGQGPQFIFQYYEEEERQRGNFPDRFSGHQFPNYSSELNVNALLLGDSALYLCASSGISSVPYEQYFGPGTRLTVT.

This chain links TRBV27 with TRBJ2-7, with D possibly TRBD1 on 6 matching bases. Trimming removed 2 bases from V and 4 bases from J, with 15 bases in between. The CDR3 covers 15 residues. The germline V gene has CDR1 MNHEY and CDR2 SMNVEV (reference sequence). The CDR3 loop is CASSLGVQGSYEQYF. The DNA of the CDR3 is TGTGCCAGCAGTTTAGGGGTACAGGGTTCGTACGAGCAGTACTTC.

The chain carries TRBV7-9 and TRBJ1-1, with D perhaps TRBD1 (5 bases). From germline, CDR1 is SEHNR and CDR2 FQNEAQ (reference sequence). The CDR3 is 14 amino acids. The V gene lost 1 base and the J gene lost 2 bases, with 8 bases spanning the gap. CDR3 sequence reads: CASSLVDSNTEAFF. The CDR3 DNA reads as TGTGCCAGCAGCTTAGTAGACAGCAACACTGAAGCTTTCTTT.

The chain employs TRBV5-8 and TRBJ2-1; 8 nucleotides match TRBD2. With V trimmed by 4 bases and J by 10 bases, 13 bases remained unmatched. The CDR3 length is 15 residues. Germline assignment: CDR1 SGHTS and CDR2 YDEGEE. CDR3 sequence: CASSPGVAGQGEQFF. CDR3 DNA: TGTGCCAGCAGCCCGGGGGTAGCGGGACAAGGAGAGCAGTTCTTC.

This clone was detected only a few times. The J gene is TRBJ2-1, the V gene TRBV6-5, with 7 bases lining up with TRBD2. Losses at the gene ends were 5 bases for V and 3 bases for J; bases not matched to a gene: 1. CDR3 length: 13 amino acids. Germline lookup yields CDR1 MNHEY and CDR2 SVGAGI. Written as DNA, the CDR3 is TGTGCCAGCAGTCAGCGGGACTACAATGAGCAGTTCTTC. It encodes CASSQRDYNEQFF.